This T cell receptor beta chain is from a study of cytomegalovirus exposure and HLA in healthy donors. Notes on the study in general: In a later analysis, TCR beta V- and J-gene trimming showed a link to a missense DCLRE1C variant. Rare TCR sequences predominated, though certain public TCRs were found in many donors.

This clone was counted only a few times. The antigen is unknown. Primers: 60 Vbeta forward and 13 Jbeta reverse. Here immunoSEQ multiplex PCR was the method, and the copy in TCRdb shows in-frame clones only, minus some. The table has 130,000 to 150,000 clones, over 65% seen once. Sequencing was carried out using PBMCs. The sequence derives from a man aged 35 to 55 in good health and CMV-seropositive.

The CDR3, as DNA: TGTGCCAGCAGCTGGGACAGCTATGGCTACACCTTC. Protein product: CASSWDSYGYTF. The V and J genes are TRBV7-9 and TRBJ1-2, with 7 bases aligning to TRBD1. This CDR3 region has 12 residues. V gave up 4 bases and J gave up 4 bases; unmatched junction bases: 0. CDR1 is SEHNR and CDR2 is FQNEAQ in the germline V gene (reference sequence).